Detailed here is one T cell receptor beta chain. Its antigen is as yet unknown. Sequencing was performed with immunoSEQ multiplex PCR; in TCRdb, only in-frame clones are kept and a portion is missing. The sample lists about 18,000 clones, approximately 82% occurring once. The data were obtained in a study of CD4 T cells in relation to SARS-CoV-2 and coronaviruses. Study-wide background: Controls used an HIV-1 Nef peptide pool or no peptide. General observations from the study: In around 67% of donors, memory CD4+ clonotypes crossrecognized SARS-CoV-2 and at least one common cold coronavirus spike. No crossreactivity against non-spike viral proteins was tested here.

Before the COVID-19 pandemic, during about 2011-2019, CD4+ T cells were taken from unexposed donors. After ten to eleven days of culture, CD4+ T cells were isolated. As cell numbers allowed, unexposed-donor CD4+ T cells faced SARS-CoV-2 S/N and four cold-coronavirus spikes. The V segment lost 10 bases and the J segment 5 bases; nucleotides outside the gene matches: 9. Germline assignment: CDR1 SNHLY and CDR2 FYNNEI. CDR3 length equals 14 residues. This TCR was recovered from a human donor in good health. The chain uses TRBV2 and TRBJ2-2, with 8 nucleotides matching TRBD1. The sequencing sample was made of CD4+ T cells from PBMCs, cultured in vitro. The chain's CDR3 is CATQGGPGTGELFF. The CDR3 coding sequence is TGTGCCACACAGGGGGGTCCTGGGACCGGGGAGCTGTTTTTT. Variable domain in full (rest from reference TRBV2 and TRBJ2-2): EPEVTQTPSHQVTQMGQEVILRCVPISNHLYFYWYRQILGQKVEFLVSFYNNEISEKSEIFDDQFSVERPDGSNFTLKIRSTKLEDSAMYFCATQGGPGTGELFFGEGSRLTVL.